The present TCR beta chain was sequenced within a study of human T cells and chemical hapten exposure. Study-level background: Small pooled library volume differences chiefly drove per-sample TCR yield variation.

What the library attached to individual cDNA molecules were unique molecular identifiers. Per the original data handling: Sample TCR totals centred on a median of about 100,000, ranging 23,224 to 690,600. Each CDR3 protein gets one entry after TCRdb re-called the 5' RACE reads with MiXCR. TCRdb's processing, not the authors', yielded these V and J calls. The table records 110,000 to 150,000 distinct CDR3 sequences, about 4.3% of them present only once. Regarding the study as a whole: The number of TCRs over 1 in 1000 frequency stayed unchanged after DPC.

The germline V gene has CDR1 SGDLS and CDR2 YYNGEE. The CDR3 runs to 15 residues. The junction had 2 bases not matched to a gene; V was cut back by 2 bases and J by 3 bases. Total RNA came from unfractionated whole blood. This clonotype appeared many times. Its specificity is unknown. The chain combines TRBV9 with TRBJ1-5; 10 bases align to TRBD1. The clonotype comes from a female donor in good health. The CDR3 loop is CASSVGQGYNQPQHF. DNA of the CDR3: TGTGCCAGCAGCGTGGGACAGGGGTACAATCAGCCCCAGCATTTT.